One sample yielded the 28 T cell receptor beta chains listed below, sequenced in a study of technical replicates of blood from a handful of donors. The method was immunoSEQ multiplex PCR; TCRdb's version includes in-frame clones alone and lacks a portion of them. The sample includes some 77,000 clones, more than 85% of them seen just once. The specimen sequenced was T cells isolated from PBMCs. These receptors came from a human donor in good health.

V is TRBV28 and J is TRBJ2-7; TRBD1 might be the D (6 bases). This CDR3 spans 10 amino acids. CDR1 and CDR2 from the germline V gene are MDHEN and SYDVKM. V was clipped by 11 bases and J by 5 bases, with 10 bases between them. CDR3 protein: CAAQGHEQYF. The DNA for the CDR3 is TGTGCCGCACAGGGCCACGAGCAGTACTTC.

The CDR3 coding sequence is TGTGCCAGCAGTTTATCTGGACAGGGGGAGGGCTACACCTTC. Its protein is CASSLSGQGEGYTF. The rearrangement links TRBV28 to TRBJ1-2; TRBD1 agrees at 10 bases. Germline-derived CDR1 and CDR2 are MDHEN and SYDVKM. The V gene end was trimmed by 1 base and the J gene end by 8 bases; junction bases not matched to a gene: 4. This CDR3 comprises 14 residues.

The CDR3 loop is CASGEGRETLSDTQYF. Written as DNA, the CDR3 is TGTGCCAGCGGCGAAGGGCGGGAGACCTTGTCTGATACGCAGTATTTT. This chain links TRBV9 with TRBJ2-3; 7 bases are a match to TRBD2. The CDR3 is 16 amino acids. Germline values: CDR1 SGDLS, CDR2 YYNGEE. The junction had 17 bases not matched to a gene; V was cut back by 7 bases and J by 6 bases.

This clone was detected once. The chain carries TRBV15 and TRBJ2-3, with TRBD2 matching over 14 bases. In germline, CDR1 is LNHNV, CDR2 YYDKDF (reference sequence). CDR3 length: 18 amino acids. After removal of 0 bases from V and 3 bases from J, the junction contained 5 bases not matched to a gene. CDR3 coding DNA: TGTGCCACCAGCAGAGAAGGGACTAGCGGGAGAAGAACAGATACGCAGTATTTT. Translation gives CATSREGTSGRRTDTQYF. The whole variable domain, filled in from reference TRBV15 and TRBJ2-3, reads DAMVIQNPRYQVTQFGKPVTLSCSQTLNHNVMYWYQQKSSQAPKLLFHYYDKDFNNEADTPDNFQSRRPNTSFCFLDIRSPGLGDTAMYLCATSREGTSGRRTDTQYFGPGTRLTVL.

The CDR3: CASRRSLYEQYF. DNA for the CDR3: TGTGCCAGCAGGAGGTCCCTCTACGAGCAGTACTTC. This sequence joins TRBV2 and TRBJ2-7, with D uncertain. The CDR3 loop spans 12 amino acids. V was cut by 6 bases and J by 3 bases, with 9 bases left in between. Per the germline V gene, CDR1 is SNHLY and CDR2 is FYNNEI.

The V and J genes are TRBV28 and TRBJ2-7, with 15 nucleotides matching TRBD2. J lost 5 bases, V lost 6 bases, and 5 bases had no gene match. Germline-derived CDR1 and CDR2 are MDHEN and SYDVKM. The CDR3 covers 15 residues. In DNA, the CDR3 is TGTGCCAGCAGAGGGACTAGCGGGAGGTACCACGAGCAGTACTTC. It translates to CASRGTSGRYHEQYF.

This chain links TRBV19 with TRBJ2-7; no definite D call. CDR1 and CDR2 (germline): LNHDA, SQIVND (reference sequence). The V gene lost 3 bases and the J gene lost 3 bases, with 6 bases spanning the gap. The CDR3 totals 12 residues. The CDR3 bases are TGTGCCAGTAGTATCAACGGCTACGAGCAGTACTTC. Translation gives CASSINGYEQYF.

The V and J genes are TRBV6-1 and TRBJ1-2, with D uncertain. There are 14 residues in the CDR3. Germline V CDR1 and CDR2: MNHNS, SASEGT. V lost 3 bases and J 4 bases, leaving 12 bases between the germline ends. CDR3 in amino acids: CASSDLEAFYGYTF. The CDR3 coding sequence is TGTGCCAGCAGTGATTTGGAGGCTTTCTATGGCTACACCTTC.

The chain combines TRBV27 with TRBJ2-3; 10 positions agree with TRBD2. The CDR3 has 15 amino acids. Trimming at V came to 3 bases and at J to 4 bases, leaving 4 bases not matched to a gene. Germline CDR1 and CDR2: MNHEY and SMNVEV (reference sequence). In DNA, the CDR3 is TGTGCCAGCAGTTTCCCAGCGGGAGGGTCAGATACGCAGTATTTT. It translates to CASSFPAGGSDTQYF.

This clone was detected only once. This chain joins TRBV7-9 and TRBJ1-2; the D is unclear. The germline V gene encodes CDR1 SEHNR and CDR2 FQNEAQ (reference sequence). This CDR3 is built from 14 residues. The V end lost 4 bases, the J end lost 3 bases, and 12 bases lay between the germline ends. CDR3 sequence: CASSSVYYDYGYTF. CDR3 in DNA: TGTGCCAGCAGCTCCGTTTACTATGACTATGGCTACACCTTC.

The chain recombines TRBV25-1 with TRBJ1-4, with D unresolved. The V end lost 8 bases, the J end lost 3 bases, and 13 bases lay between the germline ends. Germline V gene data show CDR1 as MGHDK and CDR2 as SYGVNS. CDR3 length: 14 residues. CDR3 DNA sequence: TGTGCCAGCTCACGGACTGAAGCTAATGAAAAACTGTTTTTT. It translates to CASSRTEANEKLFF.

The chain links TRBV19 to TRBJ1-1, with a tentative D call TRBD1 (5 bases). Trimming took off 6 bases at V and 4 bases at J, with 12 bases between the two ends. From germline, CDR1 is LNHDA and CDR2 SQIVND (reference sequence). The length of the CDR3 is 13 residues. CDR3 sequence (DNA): TGTGCCAGTAGAATCCAGGGTTCCACTGAAGCTTTCTTT. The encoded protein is CASRIQGSTEAFF.

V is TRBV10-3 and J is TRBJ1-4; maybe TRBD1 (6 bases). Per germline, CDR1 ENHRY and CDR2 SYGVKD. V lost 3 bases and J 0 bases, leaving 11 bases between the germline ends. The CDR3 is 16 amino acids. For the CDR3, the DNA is TGTGCCATCAGTGACGGACAGCTATCAACTAATGAAAAACTGTTTTTT. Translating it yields CAISDGQLSTNEKLFF.

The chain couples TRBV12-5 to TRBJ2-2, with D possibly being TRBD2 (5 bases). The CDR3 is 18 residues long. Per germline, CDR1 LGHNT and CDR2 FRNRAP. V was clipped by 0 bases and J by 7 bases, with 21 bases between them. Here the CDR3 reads CASGLVRGENVVSGELFF. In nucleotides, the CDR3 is TGTGCTAGTGGTTTGGTACGGGGAGAAAATGTTGTTAGCGGGGAGCTGTTTTTT.

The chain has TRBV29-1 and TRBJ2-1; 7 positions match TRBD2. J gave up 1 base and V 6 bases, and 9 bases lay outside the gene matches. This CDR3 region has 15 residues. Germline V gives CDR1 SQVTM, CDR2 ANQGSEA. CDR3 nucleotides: TGCAGCGTCCCCCTCACTAGCGCATCCTACAATGAGCAGTTCTTC. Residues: CSVPLTSASYNEQFF.

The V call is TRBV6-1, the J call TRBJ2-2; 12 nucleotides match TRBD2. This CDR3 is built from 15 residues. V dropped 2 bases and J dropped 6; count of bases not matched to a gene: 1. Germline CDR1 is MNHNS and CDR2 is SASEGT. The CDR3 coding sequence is TGTGCCAGCAGTGAACTAGCGGGAGGGCCCGGGGAGCTGTTTTTT. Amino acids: CASSELAGGPGELFF.

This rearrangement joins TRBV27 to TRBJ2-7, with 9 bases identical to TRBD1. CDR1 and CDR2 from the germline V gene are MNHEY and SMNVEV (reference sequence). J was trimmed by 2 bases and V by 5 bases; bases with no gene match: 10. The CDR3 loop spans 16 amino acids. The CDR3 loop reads CASSLVPGQGTYEQYF. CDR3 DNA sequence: TGTGCCAGCAGTCTCGTACCGGGACAGGGTACCTACGAGCAGTACTTC.

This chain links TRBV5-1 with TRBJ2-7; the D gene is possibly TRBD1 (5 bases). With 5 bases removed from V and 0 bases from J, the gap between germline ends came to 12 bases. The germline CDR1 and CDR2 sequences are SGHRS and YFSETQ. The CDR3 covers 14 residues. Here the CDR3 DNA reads TGCGCCAGCAGTTACCAGGGCTACTCCTACGAGCAGTACTTC. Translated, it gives CASSYQGYSYEQYF.

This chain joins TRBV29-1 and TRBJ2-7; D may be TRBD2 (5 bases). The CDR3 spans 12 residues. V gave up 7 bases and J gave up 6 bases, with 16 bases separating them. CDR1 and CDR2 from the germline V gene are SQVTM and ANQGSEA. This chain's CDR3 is CSARAGVGEQYF. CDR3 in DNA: TGCAGCGCCCGAGCCGGGGTCGGCGAGCAGTACTTC.

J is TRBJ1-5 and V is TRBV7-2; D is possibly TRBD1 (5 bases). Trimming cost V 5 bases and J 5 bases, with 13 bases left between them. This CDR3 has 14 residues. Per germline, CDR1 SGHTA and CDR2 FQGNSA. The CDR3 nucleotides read TGTGCCAGCAGCGCCTCAGGGCCTCATCAGCCCCAGCATTTT. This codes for CASSASGPHQPQHF. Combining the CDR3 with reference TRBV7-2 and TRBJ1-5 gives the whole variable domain GAGVSQSPSNKVTEKGKDVELRCDPISGHTALYWYRQSLGQGLEFLIYFQGNSAPDKSGLPSDRFSAERTGGSVSTLTIQRTQQEDSAVYLCASSASGPHQPQHFGDGTRLSIL.

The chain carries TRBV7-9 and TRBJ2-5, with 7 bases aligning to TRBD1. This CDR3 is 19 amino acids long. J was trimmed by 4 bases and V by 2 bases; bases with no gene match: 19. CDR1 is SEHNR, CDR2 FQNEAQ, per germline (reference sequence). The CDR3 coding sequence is TGTGCCAGCAGCTTATCGCCCGGACTCAGGGGGTTATCGGGAGAGACCCAGTACTTC. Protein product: CASSLSPGLRGLSGETQYF.

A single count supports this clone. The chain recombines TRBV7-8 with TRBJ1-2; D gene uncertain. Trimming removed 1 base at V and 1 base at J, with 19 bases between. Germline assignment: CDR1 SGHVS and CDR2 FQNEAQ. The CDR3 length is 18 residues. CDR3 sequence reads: CASSLVRSLYSNNYGYTF. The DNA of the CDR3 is TGTGCCAGCAGCTTAGTGCGGTCTCTGTATTCCAATAACTATGGCTACACCTTC.

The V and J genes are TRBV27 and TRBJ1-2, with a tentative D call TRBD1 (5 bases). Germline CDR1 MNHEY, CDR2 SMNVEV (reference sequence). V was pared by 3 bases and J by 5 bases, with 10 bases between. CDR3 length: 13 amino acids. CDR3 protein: CASSFSGTYGYTF. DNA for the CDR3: TGTGCCAGCAGTTTTTCCGGGACTTATGGCTACACCTTC.

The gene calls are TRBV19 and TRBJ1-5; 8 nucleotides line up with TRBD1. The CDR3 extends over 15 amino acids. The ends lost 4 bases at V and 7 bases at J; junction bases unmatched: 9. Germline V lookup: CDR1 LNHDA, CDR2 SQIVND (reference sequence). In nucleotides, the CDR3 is TGTGCCAGTAGTAAACCGGACAGGGCCAGACAGCCCCAGCATTTT. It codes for CASSKPDRARQPQHF.

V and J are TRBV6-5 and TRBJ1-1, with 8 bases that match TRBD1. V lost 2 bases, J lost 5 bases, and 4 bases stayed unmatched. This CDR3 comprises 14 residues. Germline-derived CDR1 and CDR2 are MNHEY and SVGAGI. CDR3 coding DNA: TGTGCCAGCAGTTACCGGACAGGGAGGACTGAAGCTTTCTTT. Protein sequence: CASSYRTGRTEAFF.

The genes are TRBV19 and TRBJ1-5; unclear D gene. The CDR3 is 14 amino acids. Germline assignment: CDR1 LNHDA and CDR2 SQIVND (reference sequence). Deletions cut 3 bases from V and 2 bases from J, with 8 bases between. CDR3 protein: CASSIIGGNQPQHF. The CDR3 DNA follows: TGTGCCAGTAGTATTATCGGGGGCAATCAGCCCCAGCATTTT. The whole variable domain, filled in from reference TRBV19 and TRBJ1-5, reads DGGITQSPKYLFRKEGQNVTLSCEQNLNHDAMYWYRQDPGQGLRLIYYSQIVNDFQKGDIAEGYSVSREKKESFPLTVTSAQKNPTAFYLCASSIIGGNQPQHFGDGTRLSIL.

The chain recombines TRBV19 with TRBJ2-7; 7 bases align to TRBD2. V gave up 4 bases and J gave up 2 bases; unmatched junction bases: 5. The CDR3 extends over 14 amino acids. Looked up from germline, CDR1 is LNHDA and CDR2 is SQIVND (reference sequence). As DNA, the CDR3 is TGTGCCAGTAGTAGGGCGGGAGACCCCTACGAGCAGTACTTC. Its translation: CASSRAGDPYEQYF.

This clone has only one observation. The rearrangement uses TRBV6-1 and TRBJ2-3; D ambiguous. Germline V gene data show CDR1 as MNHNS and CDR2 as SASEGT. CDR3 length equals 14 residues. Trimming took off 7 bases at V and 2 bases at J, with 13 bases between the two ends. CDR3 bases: TGTGCCAGCATACCTTGGCGGAACACAGATACGCAGTATTTT. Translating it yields CASIPWRNTDTQYF.